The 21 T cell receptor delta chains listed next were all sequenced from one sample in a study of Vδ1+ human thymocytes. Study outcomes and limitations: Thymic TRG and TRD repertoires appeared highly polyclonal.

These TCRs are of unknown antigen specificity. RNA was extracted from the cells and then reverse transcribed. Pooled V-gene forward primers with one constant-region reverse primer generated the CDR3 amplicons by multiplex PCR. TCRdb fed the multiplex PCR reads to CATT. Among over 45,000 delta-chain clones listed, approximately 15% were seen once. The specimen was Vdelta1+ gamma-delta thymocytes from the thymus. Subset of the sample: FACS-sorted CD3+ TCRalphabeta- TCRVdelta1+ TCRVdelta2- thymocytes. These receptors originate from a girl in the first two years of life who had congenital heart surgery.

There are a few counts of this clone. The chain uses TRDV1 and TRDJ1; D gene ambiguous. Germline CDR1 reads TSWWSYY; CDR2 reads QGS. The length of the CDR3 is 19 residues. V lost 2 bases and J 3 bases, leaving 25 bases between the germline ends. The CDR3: CALGESHRGRVGPADKLIF. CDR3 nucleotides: TGTGCTCTTGGGGAATCCCACCGCGGACGGGTTGGGCCAGCCGATAAACTCATCTTT.

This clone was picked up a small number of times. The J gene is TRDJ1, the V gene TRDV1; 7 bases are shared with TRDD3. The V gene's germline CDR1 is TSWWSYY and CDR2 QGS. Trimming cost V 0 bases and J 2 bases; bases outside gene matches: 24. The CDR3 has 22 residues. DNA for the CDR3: TGTGCTCTTGGGGAACTGGGTCCTATTGAGGCCCTGGGGGTAATGGGGACCGATAAACTCATCTTT. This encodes CALGELGPIEALGVMGTDKLIF.

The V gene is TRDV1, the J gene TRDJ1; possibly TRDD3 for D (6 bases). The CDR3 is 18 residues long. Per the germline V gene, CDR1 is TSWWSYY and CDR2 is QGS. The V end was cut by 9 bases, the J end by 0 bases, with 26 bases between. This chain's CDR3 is CALVPGLHWEGYTDKLIF. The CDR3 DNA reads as TGTGCTCTCGTACCTGGTTTGCACTGGGAGGGGTACACCGATAAACTCATCTTT.

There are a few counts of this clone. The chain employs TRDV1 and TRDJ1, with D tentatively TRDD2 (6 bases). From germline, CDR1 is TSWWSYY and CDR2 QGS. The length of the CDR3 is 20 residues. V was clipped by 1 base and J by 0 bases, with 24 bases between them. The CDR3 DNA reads TGTGCTCTTGGGGAACAAATCTTTCCTTCCGCCACCGAGTACACCGATAAACTCATCTTT. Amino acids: CALGEQIFPSATEYTDKLIF.

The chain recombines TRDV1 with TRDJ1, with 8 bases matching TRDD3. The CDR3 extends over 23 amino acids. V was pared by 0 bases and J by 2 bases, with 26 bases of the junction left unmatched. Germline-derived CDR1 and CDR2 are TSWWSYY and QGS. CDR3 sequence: CALGELSIRPFPVLGAATDKLIF. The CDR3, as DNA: TGTGCTCTTGGGGAACTCTCTATTAGGCCTTTCCCAGTACTGGGGGCGGCTACCGATAAACTCATCTTT.

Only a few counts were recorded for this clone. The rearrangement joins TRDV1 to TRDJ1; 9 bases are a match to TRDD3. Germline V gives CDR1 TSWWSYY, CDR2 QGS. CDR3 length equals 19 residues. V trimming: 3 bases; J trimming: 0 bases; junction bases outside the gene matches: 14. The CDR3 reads CALGDRSPTGGDYTDKLIF. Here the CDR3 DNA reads TGTGCTCTTGGGGACCGTTCCCCTACTGGGGGAGATTACACCGATAAACTCATCTTT.

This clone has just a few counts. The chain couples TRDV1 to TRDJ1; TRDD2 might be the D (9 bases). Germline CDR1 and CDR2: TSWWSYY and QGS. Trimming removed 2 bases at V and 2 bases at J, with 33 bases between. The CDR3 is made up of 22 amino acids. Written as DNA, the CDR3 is TGTGCTCTTGGGGAAATAAATACTCGCCTTCCTACGTTTTTGGGGGATACCGATAAACTCATCTTT. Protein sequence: CALGEINTRLPTFLGDTDKLIF.

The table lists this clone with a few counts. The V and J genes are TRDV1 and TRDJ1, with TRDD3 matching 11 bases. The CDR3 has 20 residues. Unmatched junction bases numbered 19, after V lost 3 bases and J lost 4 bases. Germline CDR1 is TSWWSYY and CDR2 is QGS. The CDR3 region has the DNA TGTGCTCTTGGGGACGGCCCCCTCGTCCCTGGGGGATACTCGGGCGATAAACTCATCTTT. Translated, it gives CALGDGPLVPGGYSGDKLIF.

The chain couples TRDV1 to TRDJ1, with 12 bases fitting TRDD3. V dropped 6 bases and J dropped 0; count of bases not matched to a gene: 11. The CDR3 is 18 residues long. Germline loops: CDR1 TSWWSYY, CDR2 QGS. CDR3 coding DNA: TGTGCTCTTGGAGCTGGGGGATACGCCCCCCAGTACACCGATAAACTCATCTTT. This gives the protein CALGAGGYAPQYTDKLIF.

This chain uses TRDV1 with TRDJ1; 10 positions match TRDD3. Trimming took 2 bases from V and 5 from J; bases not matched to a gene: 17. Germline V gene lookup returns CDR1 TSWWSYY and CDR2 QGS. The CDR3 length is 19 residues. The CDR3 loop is CALGERRGVPGGYGDKLIF. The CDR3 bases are TGTGCTCTTGGGGAAAGGCGAGGTGTGCCGGGGGGATACGGGGATAAACTCATCTTT.

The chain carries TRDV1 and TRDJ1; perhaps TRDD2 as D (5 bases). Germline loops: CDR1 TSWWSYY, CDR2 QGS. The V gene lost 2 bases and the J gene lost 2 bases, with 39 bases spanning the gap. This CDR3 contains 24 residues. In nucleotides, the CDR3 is TGTGCTCTTGGGGAAGCCCCTTCTGTAACACCTTTACGGCACCTAATTCCCGCAACCGATAAACTCATCTTT. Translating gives CALGEAPSVTPLRHLIPATDKLIF.

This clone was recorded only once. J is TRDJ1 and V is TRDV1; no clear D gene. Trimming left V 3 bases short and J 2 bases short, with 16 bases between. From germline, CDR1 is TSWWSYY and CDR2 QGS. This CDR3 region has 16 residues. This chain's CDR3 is CALGDARAPETDKLIF. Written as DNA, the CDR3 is TGTGCTCTTGGGGACGCCCGGGCCCCTGAGACCGATAAACTCATCTTT.

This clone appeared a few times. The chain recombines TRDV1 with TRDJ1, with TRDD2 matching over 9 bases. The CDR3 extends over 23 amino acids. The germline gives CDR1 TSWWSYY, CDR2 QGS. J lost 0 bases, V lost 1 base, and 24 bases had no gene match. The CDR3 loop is CALGEPSAFLQGRERFYTDKLIF. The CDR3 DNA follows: TGTGCTCTTGGGGAACCATCGGCCTTCCTACAAGGGAGGGAGAGATTTTACACCGATAAACTCATCTTT.

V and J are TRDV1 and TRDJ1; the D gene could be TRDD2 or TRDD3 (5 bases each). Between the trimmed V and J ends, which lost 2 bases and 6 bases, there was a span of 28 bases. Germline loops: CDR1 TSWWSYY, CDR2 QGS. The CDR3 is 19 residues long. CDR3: CALGEVTYVDGAPGHKLIF. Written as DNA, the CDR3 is TGTGCTCTTGGGGAAGTGACCTACGTCGATGGGGCGCCCGGCCATAAACTCATCTTT.

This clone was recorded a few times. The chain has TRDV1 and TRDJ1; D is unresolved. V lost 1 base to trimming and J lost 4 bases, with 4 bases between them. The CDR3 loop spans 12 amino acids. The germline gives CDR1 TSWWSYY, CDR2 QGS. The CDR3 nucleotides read TGTGCTCTTGGGGAACGGGACGATAAACTCATCTTT. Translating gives CALGERDDKLIF.

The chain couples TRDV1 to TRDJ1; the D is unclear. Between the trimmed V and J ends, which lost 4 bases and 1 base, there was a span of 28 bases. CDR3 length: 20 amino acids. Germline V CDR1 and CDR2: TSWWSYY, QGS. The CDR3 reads CALGGTRSNGRSYPTDKLIF. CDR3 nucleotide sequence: TGTGCTCTTGGGGGAACGCGATCAAATGGCCGATCATACCCCACCGATAAACTCATCTTT.

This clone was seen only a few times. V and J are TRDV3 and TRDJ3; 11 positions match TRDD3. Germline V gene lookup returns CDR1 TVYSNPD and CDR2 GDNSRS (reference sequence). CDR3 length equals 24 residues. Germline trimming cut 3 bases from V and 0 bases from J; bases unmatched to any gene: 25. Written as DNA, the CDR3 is TGTGCCTTACCTTTCCCGTACTGGGGGATATGGGACTTCGCGGGCTCCTGGGACACCCGACAGATGTTTTTC. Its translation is CALPFPYWGIWDFAGSWDTRQMFF.

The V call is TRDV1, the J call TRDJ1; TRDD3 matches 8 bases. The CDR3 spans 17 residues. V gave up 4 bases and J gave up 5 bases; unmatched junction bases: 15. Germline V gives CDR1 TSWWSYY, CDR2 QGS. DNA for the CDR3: TGTGCTCTTGGGGTATTCCTTACTGGGGGGCCCAGGGATAAACTCATCTTT. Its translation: CALGVFLTGGPRDKLIF.

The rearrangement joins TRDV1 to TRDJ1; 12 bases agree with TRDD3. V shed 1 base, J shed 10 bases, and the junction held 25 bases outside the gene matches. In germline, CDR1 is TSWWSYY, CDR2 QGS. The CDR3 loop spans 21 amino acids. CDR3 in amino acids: CALGEQRPSLNNRLGDTGLIF. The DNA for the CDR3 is TGTGCTCTTGGGGAACAGCGGCCTTCCTTAAATAACCGACTGGGGGATACTGGACTCATCTTT.

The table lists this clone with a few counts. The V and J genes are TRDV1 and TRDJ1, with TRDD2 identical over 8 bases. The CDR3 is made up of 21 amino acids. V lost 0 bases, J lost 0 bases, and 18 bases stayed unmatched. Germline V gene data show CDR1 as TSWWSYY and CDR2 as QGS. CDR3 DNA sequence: TGTGCTCTTGGGGAACTCCCGCTTCCTACATTCGTGGAGATGTACACCGATAAACTCATCTTT. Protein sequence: CALGELPLPTFVEMYTDKLIF.

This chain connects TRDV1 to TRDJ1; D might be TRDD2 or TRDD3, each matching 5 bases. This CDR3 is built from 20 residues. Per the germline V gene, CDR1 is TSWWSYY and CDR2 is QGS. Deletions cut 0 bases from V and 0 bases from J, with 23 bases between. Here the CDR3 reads CALGELSFRRRDSYTDKLIF. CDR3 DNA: TGTGCTCTTGGGGAACTTAGCTTCCGTAGGAGGGATTCGTACACCGATAAACTCATCTTT.